This T cell receptor (beta chain) was found in a study of T cells in Graves' hyperthyroidism and ophthalmopathy. With respect to this clonotype: Since a much larger clone is just one base distant, this may be a read error.

CDR1 is LNHNV and CDR2 is YYDKDF in the germline V gene (reference sequence). Trimming removed 3 bases at V and 0 bases at J, with 18 bases between. This CDR3 region has 17 residues. The CDR3 regions of TCR beta were amplified from RNA transcripts. The study used the HTBI primer set for a first-round RT-PCR of the TCR CDR3. In TCRdb, the multiplex PCR reads were re-called with MiXCR into one record per CDR3 protein. The sample lists 700,000 to 950,000 distinct CDR3 sequences, roughly a third occurring once. The chain carries TRBV15 and TRBJ2-7; D remains unclear. Sequencing input: blood. The receptor was derived from a woman in her 40s with Graves' hyperthyroidism. CDR3 region: CATSSTTQDSSSYEQYF. CDR3 in DNA: TGTGCCACCAGCAGTACCACCCAGGATTCAAGCTCCTACGAGCAGTACTTC.